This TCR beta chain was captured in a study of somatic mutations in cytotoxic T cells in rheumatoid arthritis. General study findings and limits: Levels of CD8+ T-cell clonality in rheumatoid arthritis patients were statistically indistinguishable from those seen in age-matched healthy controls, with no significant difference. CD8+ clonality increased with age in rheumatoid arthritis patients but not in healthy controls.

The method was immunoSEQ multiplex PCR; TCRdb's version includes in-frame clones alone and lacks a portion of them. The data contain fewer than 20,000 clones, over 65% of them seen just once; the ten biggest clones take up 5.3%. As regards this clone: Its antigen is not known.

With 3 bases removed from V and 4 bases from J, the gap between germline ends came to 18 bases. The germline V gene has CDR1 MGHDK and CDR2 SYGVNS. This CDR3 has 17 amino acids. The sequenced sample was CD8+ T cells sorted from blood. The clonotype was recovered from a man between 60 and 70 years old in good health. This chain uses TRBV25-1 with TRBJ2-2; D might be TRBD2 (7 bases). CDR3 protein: CASSDGWGRGSTGELFF. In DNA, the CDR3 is TGTGCCAGCAGTGATGGGTGGGGGCGCGGGAGCACCGGGGAGCTGTTTTTT.